A selection of T cell receptor beta chains follows, all from one sample in a study of PD-L1 blockade in urothelial cancer. Sequencing was performed with immunoSEQ multiplex PCR; in TCRdb, only in-frame clones are kept and a portion is missing. The table has tens of thousands of clones, around 89% seen once; the top ten hold under 2%. The starting material was PBMCs, obtained around atezolizumab (anti-PD-L1) treatment. These receptors were obtained from a man aged 55 to 70 with urothelial cancer. CDR3s include the opening cysteine and the closing phenylalanine or tryptophan. The D gene is left open where the match is weak. Size values are once, few and many counts, or a class for expanded clones, and some rows have none.

V gene,J gene,D gene,clone size,CDR3 DNA,CDR3 protein
TRBV7-9,TRBJ2-3,.,once,TGTGCCAGCAGCTCGACCGGGCCCGGAGGGGATACGCAGTATTTT,CASSSTGPGGDTQYF
TRBV7-2,TRBJ2-7,.,.,TGTGCCAGCAGCTTAGAAGGCGGGACCTACGAGCAGTACTTC,CASSLEGGTYEQYF
TRBV9,TRBJ1-3,.,.,TGTGCCAGCAGCGTAGGTCTGGGGGGAGGAAACACCATATATTTT,CASSVGLGGGNTIYF
TRBV5-1,TRBJ2-5,.,.,TGCGCCAGCAGCTTGGAAGGGGGTGAACGCACGTCCCAGTACTTC,CASSLEGGERTSQYF
TRBV5-4,TRBJ1-1,TRBD1,.,TGTGCCAGCAGCTGGGGGGACAGTAGTCCCACTGAAGCTTTCTTT,CASSWGDSSPTEAFF
TRBV4-2,TRBJ2-7,TRBD1,.,TGTGCCAGCAGCCAAGTGGGCGGACAGGGCGGCCACGAGCAGTACTTC,CASSQVGGQGGHEQYF
TRBV9,TRBJ2-7,TRBD2,.,TGTGCCAGCAGCGTTAGCGGGAGTTCCCTCGAGCAGTACTTC,CASSVSGSSLEQYF
TRBV4-3,TRBJ2-5,TRBD2,.,TGCGCCAGCAGCCAAACCGGGACTAGCGGGCAAGAGACCCAGTACTTC,CASSQTGTSGQETQYF
TRBV7-9,TRBJ1-1,.,.,TGTGCCAGCAGCTTAGTCAGGGAAACTGAAGCTTTCTTT,CASSLVRETEAFF
TRBV5-1,TRBJ1-6,.,.,TGCGCCAGCAGCTTGGAGCGCCCTAATTCACCCCTCCACTTT,CASSLERPNSPLHF
TRBV4-3,TRBJ2-4,.,.,TGCGCCAGCAGCCAGTCTTCGGAAAACATTCAGTACTTC,CASSQSSENIQYF
TRBV5-4,TRBJ2-7,TRBD2,once,TGTGCCAGCAGCTCGACTAGCACCCTGGGGGAGCAGTACTTC,CASSSTSTLGEQYF
TRBV2,TRBJ1-6,.,.,TGTGCCAGCAGTGAAGGGTATAGTGTATCACCCCTCCACTTT,CASSEGYSVSPLHF
TRBV29-1,TRBJ1-2,.,.,TGCAGCGTTGAAGTAACAGGGTCCCCCTATGGCTACACCTTC,CSVEVTGSPYGYTF
TRBV13,TRBJ2-7,.,.,TGTGCCAGCAGCCCGGGTTCAGGGGACGCCTACGAGCAGTACTTC,CASSPGSGDAYEQYF